Each of the 2 T cell receptor beta chains below was sequenced from the same sample in a study of a mutant IDH1 vaccine in newly diagnosed glioma. TCRdb's copy holds only in-frame clones and misses some; the assay was immunoSEQ multiplex PCR. Of tens of thousands of clones in the sample, around 80% were seen once. Time point in this sample: week 23, last vaccination. In the vaccine, a single dose held 300 ug of the mutant IDH1 20-mer peptide, along with topical imiquimod. Antigens of these TCRs are unknown. The specimen comprised PBMCs, sampled from a glioma patient whose treatment included an IDH1 peptide vaccine. These receptors all come from a woman aged 18-29 years with glioma.

This clone was picked up a small number of times. The gene calls are TRBV6-1 and TRBJ1-4; D remains unclear. V gave up 8 bases and J gave up 6 bases, with 22 bases separating them. The CDR3 is 16 residues long. CDR1 and CDR2 (germline): MNHNS, SASEGT. The CDR3 here is CASGGKGEPTDEKLFF. CDR3 nucleotide sequence: TGTGCCAGCGGTGGCAAGGGTGAGCCCACGGATGAAAAACTGTTTTTT.

The chain has TRBV11-1 and TRBJ1-2; no clear D. Trimming removed 4 bases from V and 0 bases from J, with 9 bases in between. This CDR3 has 14 amino acids. The germline V gene has CDR1 SGHAT and CDR2 FQDESV (reference sequence). CDR3 sequence (DNA): TGTGCCAGCAGCTCACTAGACTCTAACTATGGCTACACCTTC. Translation gives CASSSLDSNYGYTF.